The clone carrying this TCR beta chain showed up many times. The CDR3 covers 16 residues. V was pared by 4 bases and J by 0 bases, with 9 bases of the junction left unmatched. Germline V gene lookup returns CDR1 GTSNPN and CDR2 SVGIG (reference sequence). Time point denoted: newly diagnosed GD, antithyroid drugs for less than 3 months. Making the TCR library involved RNA that had been extracted from PBMCs. Sequencing libraries for TCR beta were prepared with iRepertoire HTBI primers and Arm-PCR of CDR3 regions. Each CDR3 protein is one row after TCRdb ran MiXCR on the multiplex PCR reads. The sample has 550,000 to 650,000 distinct CDR3 sequences; 15% to 20% are singletons. The data were obtained in a study of regulatory T cells in long-lasting Graves disease. The sample was also reused in another study, on T cells in Graves' hyperthyroidism and ophthalmopathy. In that study: Most thyroid clonotypes with frequency above 0.001 were detected in blood.

The sample was peripheral blood mononuclear cells (PBMCs), taken at new diagnosis, from a patient treated with antithyroid drugs. J is TRBJ2-1 and V is TRBV30; 7 bases fit TRBD2. This TCR was recovered from a man aged 18 to 29 with Graves disease. CDR3: CAWTPSASGSYNEQFF. CDR3 nucleotides: TGTGCCTGGACCCCGAGTGCTAGCGGCTCCTACAATGAGCAGTTCTTC.